This entry lists 20 T cell receptor beta chains sequenced from one sample in a study of beta chain features in type 1 diabetes. The authors reverse transcribed all of the isolated RNA, so sequencing captured expressed TCRB transcripts. TCRdb's copy holds only in-frame clones and misses some; the assay was immunoSEQ multiplex PCR. The repertoire has roughly 150,000 clones, roughly 10% of them found once; the top ten carry about 0.65%. Study outcomes and limitations: Type 1 diabetes patients had TCRB CDR3s that were shorter (moderately but significantly so) in all four CD4+ subsets.

These TCRs' antigens remain unknown. Material: central memory CD4+ T cells from blood. The receptors derive from a woman aged 25-40 years with type 1 diabetes.

The chain links TRBV14 to TRBJ1-2; 7 nucleotides agree with TRBD1. J lost 4 bases, V lost 7 bases, and 9 bases had no gene match. The germline V gene encodes CDR1 SGHDN and CDR2 FVKESK. The CDR3 extends over 14 amino acids. The CDR3: CASTKGGTFYGYTF. DNA of the CDR3: TGTGCCAGCACCAAAGGGGGCACCTTCTATGGCTACACCTTC.

The J gene is TRBJ2-1, the V gene TRBV7-2; the D is unclear. The ends were cut back, 6 bases at V and 5 bases at J, with 5 bases in the middle. The length of the CDR3 is 11 residues. The germline V gene encodes CDR1 SGHTA and CDR2 FQGNSA. CDR3 sequence reads: CASSQDNEQFF. CDR3 nucleotide sequence: TGTGCCAGCAGTCAGGACAATGAGCAGTTCTTC.

The V gene is TRBV5-1, the J gene TRBJ1-5; D unresolved. Trimming shortened V by 4 bases and J by 5 bases, and 13 bases separated the two germline ends. Per germline, CDR1 SGHRS and CDR2 YFSETQ. The CDR3 is made up of 14 amino acids. The DNA of the CDR3 is TGCGCCAGCAGCCCCGACCAAGGAGATCAGCCCCAGCATTTT. Encoded protein: CASSPDQGDQPQHF.

This clone has only a few counts. The chain joins TRBV7-9 to TRBJ1-2; tentatively, D is TRBD1 (5 bases). The V end lost 8 bases, the J end lost 7 bases, and 26 bases lay between the germline ends. Germline CDR1 SEHNR, CDR2 FQNEAQ (reference sequence). The CDR3 covers 16 residues. The CDR3 sequence: CASVSRRSSIQGGYTF. The CDR3 nucleotides read TGTGCCAGCGTAAGCCGCCGATCTTCTATCCAGGGTGGCTACACCTTC.

The chain has TRBV7-9 and TRBJ1-2; 8 bases line up with TRBD1. This CDR3 is 14 amino acids long. V lost 5 bases to trimming and J lost 4 bases; unmatched junction nucleotides: 6. CDR1 SEHNR and CDR2 FQNEAQ come from the germline V gene (reference sequence). The CDR3 DNA reads TGTGCCAGCAGCCCAACAGGGGGAAGCTATGGCTACACCTTC. As protein: CASSPTGGSYGYTF.

This clone occurred a few times. The chain is built from TRBV15 and TRBJ1-1, with a weak D call TRBD1 (5 bases). The ends were cut back, 1 base at V and 0 bases at J, with 9 bases in the middle. The germline gives CDR1 LNHNV, CDR2 YYDKDF (reference sequence). This CDR3 is 15 amino acids long. CDR3 in amino acids: CATSRAGPLNTEAFF. The CDR3 bases are TGTGCCACCAGCAGAGCAGGGCCCCTGAACACTGAAGCTTTCTTT.

This clone has a handful of counts. The chain couples TRBV7-3 to TRBJ1-1; the match to TRBD1 covers 8 bases. From germline, CDR1 is SGHTA and CDR2 FQGTGA. CDR3 size: 15 residues. The V and J ends lost 0 bases and 7 bases, in that order; junction bases with no gene match: 7. Written as DNA, the CDR3 is TGTGCCAGCAGCTTAACGACTGCCGGGACAGGTGAAGCTTTCTTT. Its translation is CASSLTTAGTGEAFF.

This chain connects TRBV5-6 to TRBJ2-7; D not certain. V lost 0 bases and J lost 0, with 13 bases in between. Germline V gene data show CDR1 as SGHDT and CDR2 as YYEEEE. CDR3 length: 16 amino acids. In DNA form, the CDR3 reads TGTGCCAGCAGCTTGGCCCCCGCCGACAACTCCTACGAGCAGTACTTC. As protein: CASSLAPADNSYEQYF.

V gene TRBV11-2 combines with J gene TRBJ2-5, with unresolved D. V lost 5 bases to trimming and J lost 2 bases, with 6 bases between them. Per germline, CDR1 SGHAT and CDR2 FQNNGV. The CDR3 contains 12 residues. The CDR3, as DNA: TGTGCCAGCAGCCGGTTTCAAGAGACCCAGTACTTC. Protein product: CASSRFQETQYF.

The chain carries TRBV5-1 and TRBJ2-3; tentatively, D is TRBD1 (5 bases). This CDR3 is 15 amino acids long. The germline V and J ends were trimmed by 7 bases and 3 bases, with 18 bases remaining between them. Germline CDR1 SGHRS, CDR2 YFSETQ. DNA of the CDR3: TGCGCCAGCCTCGAAACAGGTCAGAAAACAGATACGCAGTATTTT. It yields the protein CASLETGQKTDTQYF.

This clone is labeled medium-sized. The rearrangement joins TRBV7-9 to TRBJ1-2; D remains ambiguous. This CDR3 region has 12 residues. Trimming left V 7 bases short and J 4 bases short, with 10 bases between. CDR1 SEHNR and CDR2 FQNEAQ come from the germline V gene (reference sequence). The CDR3 DNA sequence: TGTGCCAGCACCAAAGAGGGCTATGGCTACACCTTC. Residues: CASTKEGYGYTF.

This clone was seen more than once but under ten times. The chain combines TRBV4-2 with TRBJ2-4; D is undetermined. The V gene's germline CDR1 is LGHNA and CDR2 YNFKEQ. The CDR3 is made up of 15 amino acids. With 4 bases removed from V and 6 bases from J, the gap between germline ends came to 16 bases. The CDR3 DNA sequence: TGTGCCAGCAGCCGAAACAGAGATCCAAGAAACATTCAGTACTTC. Protein sequence: CASSRNRDPRNIQYF.

The chain links TRBV7-3 to TRBJ2-2, with 8 nucleotides matching TRBD1. CDR1 and CDR2 from the germline V gene are SGHTA and FQGTGA. The V and J ends lost 0 bases and 1 base, in that order; junction bases with no gene match: 10. CDR3 length: 19 amino acids. The CDR3 DNA reads TGTGCCAGCAGCTTAACAGGACAGGGTGGCGTGTTGAACACCGGGGAGCTGTTTTTT. The encoded protein is CASSLTGQGGVLNTGELFF.

This clone was counted between two and nine times. Given a much more abundant clone one base away, this may be a read error. The same CDR3 arises from other DNA sequences in this sample as well. The chain has TRBV14 and TRBJ1-1, with D uncertain. The CDR3 length is 13 residues. Germline V lookup: CDR1 SGHDN, CDR2 FVKESK. V lost 0 bases and J lost 1, with 3 bases in between. The CDR3 region has the DNA TGTGCCAGCAGCCAAGACAGGAACACTGAAGCTTTCTTT. Translated, it gives CASSQDRNTEAFF. Based on the CDR3 plus reference TRBV14 and TRBJ1-1, the full variable domain is EAGVTQFPSHSVIEKGQTVTLRCDPISGHDNLYWYRRVMGKEIKFLLHFVKESKQDESGMPNNRFLAERTGGTYSTLKVQPAELEDSGVYFCASSQDRNTEAFFGQGTRLTVV.

There are a few counts of this clone. The V and J genes are TRBV5-1 and TRBJ2-7; D possibly corresponds to TRBD2 (6 bases). This CDR3 region has 15 residues. V was shortened by 4 bases and J by 3 bases, with 17 bases between the two germline ends. The V gene's germline CDR1 is SGHRS and CDR2 YFSETQ. The CDR3 is CASSPGWGDLYEQYF. The CDR3 region has the DNA TGCGCCAGCAGCCCGGGGTGGGGGGATCTCTACGAGCAGTACTTC.

This clone was observed a few times. The rearrangement uses TRBV7-3 and TRBJ2-1, with TRBD1 identical over 7 bases. Germline V gene data show CDR1 as SGHTA and CDR2 as FQGTGA. With 3 bases clipped from V and 5 bases from J, the junction kept 1 base outside the gene matches. This CDR3 is 13 amino acids long. CDR3 coding DNA: TGTGCCAGCAGCTTCGGGACAGACAATGAGCAGTTCTTC. It translates to CASSFGTDNEQFF.

This clone has a handful of counts. The chain uses TRBV4-1 and TRBJ2-1; 8 bases are shared with TRBD2. V gave up 4 bases and J gave up 2 bases; unmatched junction bases: 7. Germline values: CDR1 MGHRA, CDR2 YSYEKL. This CDR3 comprises 16 residues. The CDR3 reads CASSRLLAEAYNEQFF. CDR3 nucleotides: TGCGCCAGCAGCCGGCTACTAGCGGAGGCCTACAATGAGCAGTTCTTC.

The chain joins TRBV5-6 to TRBJ1-5; D perhaps matches TRBD1 (5 bases). Trimming left V 0 bases short and J 8 bases short, with 12 bases between. Germline V gene sequence: CDR1 SGHDT, CDR2 YYEEEE. The CDR3 runs 14 residues. The CDR3 nucleotides read TGTGCCAGCAGCTTGGTGGCAGGGCTGGAGCCCCAGCATTTT. It encodes CASSLVAGLEPQHF.

Only a few counts were recorded for this clone. The V call is TRBV5-4, the J call TRBJ1-1; a possible D gene is TRBD1 (6 bases). CDR1 is SGHNT, CDR2 YYREEE, per germline (reference sequence). The CDR3 is made up of 16 amino acids. V lost 0 bases, J lost 1 base, and 13 bases lay in between. In nucleotides, the CDR3 is TGTGCCAGCAGCTTGGGCCCGACAGGAGAGAACACTGAAGCTTTCTTT. It specifies CASSLGPTGENTEAFF.

The table lists this clone with a few counts. The gene calls are TRBV7-3 and TRBJ2-2; no clear D. The CDR3 runs 14 residues. V dropped 4 bases and J dropped 6 bases, with 12 bases sitting between them. Looked up from germline, CDR1 is SGHTA and CDR2 is FQGTGA. CDR3 coding DNA: TGTGCCAGCAGCTCCGGGTCCGAGGCCGGGGAGCTGTTTTTT. Amino acid sequence: CASSSGSEAGELFF.